This T cell receptor (beta chain) was identified in a study of radiation and T cells in renal cell carcinoma. Whole-study context: Nephrectomy followed 15 Gy stereotactic body radiation by 4 weeks.

Profiled with immunoSEQ multiplex PCR; TCRdb holds only in-frame clones, not every one. The sample yields 100,000 to 150,000 clones, about four fifths seen once. Stated time point: blood 2 weeks post-SBRT. Treatment reported: 15 Gy SBRT to primary tumor, nephrectomy 4 weeks later. Radiation-treated patients gave blood at baseline, week 2 and week 4. The patient's renal cell carcinoma had clear cell pathology. Germline assignment: CDR1 MNHNS and CDR2 SASEGT. The ends were cut back, 0 bases at V and 4 bases at J, with 13 bases in the middle. This CDR3 region has 17 residues. The source is a man aged 50 to 59 with renal cell carcinoma. The sample in question was blood, obtained from a patient whose treatment included radiotherapy and nephrectomy. J is TRBJ1-6 and V is TRBV6-1; no clear D. The CDR3 reads CASSEAKGPAYNSPLHF. The DNA of the CDR3 is TGTGCCAGCAGTGAAGCTAAGGGTCCGGCTTATAATTCACCCCTCCACTTT.